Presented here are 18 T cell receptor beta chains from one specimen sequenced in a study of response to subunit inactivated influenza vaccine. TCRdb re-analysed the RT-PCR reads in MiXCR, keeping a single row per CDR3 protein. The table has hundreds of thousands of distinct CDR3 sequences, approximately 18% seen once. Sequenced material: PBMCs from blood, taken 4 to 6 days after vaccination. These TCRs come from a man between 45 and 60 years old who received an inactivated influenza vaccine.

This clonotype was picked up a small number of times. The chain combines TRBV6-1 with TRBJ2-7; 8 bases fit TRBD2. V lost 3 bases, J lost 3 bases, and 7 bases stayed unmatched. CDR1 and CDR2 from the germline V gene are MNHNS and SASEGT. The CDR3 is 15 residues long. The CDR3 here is CASSDEPGLVYEQYF. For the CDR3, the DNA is TGTGCCAGCAGTGACGAACCGGGACTAGTCTACGAGCAGTACTTC.

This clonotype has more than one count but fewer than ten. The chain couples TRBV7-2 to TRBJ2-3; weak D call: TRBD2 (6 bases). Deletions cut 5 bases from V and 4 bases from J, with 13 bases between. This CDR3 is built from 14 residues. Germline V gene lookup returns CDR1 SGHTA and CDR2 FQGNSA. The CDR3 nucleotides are TGTGCCAGCAGCCGACTAGTTGCGGCAGATACGCAGTATTTT. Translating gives CASSRLVAADTQYF.

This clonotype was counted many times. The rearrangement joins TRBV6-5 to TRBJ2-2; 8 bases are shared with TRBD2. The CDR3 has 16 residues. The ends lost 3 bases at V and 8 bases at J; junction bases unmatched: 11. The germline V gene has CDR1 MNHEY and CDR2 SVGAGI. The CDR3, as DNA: TGTGCCAGCAGTTATTCGGGGACTAGGGGAAGAGGGGAGCTGTTTTTT. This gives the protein CASSYSGTRGRGELFF.

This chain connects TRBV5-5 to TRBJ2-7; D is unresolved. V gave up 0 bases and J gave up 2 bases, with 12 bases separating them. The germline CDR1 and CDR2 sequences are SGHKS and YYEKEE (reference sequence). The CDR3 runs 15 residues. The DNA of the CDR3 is TGTGCCAGCAGCTTGGAACCCGCCAAAGCCTACGAGCAGTACTTC. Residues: CASSLEPAKAYEQYF.

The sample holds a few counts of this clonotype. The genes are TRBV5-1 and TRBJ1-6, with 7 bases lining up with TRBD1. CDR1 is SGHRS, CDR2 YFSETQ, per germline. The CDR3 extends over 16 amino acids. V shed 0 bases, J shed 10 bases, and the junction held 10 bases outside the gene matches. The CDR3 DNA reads TGCGCCAGCAGCTTGGCAGGAGGGGGCGCAGGATCACCCCTCCACTTT. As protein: CASSLAGGGAGSPLHF.

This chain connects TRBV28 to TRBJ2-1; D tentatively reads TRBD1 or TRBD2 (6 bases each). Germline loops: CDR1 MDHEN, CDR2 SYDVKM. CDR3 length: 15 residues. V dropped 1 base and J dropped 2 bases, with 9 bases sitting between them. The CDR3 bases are TGTGCCAGCAGTTTATCGGAGGGGGCCTACAATGAGCAGTTCTTC. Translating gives CASSLSEGAYNEQFF.

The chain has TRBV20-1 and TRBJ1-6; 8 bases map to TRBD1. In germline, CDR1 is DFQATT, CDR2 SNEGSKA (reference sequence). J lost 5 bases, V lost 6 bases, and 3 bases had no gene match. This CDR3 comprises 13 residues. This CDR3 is CSAQGAHNSPLHF. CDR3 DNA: TGCAGTGCGCAGGGGGCGCATAATTCACCCCTCCACTTT.

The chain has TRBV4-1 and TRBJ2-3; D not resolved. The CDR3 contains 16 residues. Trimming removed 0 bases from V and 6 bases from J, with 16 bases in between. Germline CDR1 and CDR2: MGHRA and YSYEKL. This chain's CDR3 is CASSQDSWVNPDTQYF. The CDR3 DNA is TGCGCCAGCAGCCAAGATTCGTGGGTCAACCCCGATACGCAGTATTTT.

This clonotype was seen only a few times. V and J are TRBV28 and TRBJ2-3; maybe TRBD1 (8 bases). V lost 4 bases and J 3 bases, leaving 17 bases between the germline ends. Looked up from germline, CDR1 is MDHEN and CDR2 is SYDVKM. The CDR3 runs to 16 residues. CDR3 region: CASSSGGWDRTDTQYF. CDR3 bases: TGTGCCAGCAGTTCGGGAGGTTGGGACAGGACAGATACGCAGTATTTT.

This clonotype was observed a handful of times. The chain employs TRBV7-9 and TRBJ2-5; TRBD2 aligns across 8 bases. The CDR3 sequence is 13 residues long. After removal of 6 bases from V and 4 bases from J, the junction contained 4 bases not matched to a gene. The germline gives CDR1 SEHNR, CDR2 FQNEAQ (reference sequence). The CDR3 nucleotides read TGTGCCAGCAGAAAAGCGGGAGCAGAGACCCAGTACTTC. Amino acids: CASRKAGAETQYF.

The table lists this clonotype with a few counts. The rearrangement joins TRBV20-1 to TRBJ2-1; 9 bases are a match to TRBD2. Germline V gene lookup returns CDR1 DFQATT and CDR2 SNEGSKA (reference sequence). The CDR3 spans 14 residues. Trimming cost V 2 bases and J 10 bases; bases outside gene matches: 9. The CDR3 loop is CSARSLAGEREQFF. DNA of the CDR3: TGCAGTGCTAGATCATTAGCGGGGGAAAGGGAGCAGTTCTTC.

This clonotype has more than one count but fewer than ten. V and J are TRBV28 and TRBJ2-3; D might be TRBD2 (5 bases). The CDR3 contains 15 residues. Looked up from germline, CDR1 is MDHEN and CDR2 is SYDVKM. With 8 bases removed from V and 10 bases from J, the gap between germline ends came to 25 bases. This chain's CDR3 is CASATFPLRGRAQYF. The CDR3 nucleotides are TGTGCCAGCGCGACGTTCCCCCTCCGCGGGCGGGCGCAGTATTTT.

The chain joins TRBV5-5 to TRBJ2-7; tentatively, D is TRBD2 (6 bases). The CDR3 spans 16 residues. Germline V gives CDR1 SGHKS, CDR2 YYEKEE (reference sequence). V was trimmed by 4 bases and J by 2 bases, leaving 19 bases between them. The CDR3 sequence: CASSGNLGGYPYEQYF. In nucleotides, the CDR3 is TGTGCCAGCAGCGGGAATTTGGGAGGTTACCCCTACGAGCAGTACTTC. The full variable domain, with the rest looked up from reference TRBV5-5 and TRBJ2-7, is DAGVTQSPTHLIKTRGQQVTLRCSPISGHKSVSWYQQVLGQGPQFIFQYYEKEERGRGNFPDRFSARQFPNYSSELNVNALLLGDSALYLCASSGNLGGYPYEQYFGPGTRLTVT.

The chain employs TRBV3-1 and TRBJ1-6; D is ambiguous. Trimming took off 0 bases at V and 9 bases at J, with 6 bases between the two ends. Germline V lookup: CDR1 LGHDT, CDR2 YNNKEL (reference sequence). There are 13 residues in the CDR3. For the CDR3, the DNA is TGTGCCAGCAGCCAAGAAGTCGGTTCACCCCTCCACTTT. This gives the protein CASSQEVGSPLHF. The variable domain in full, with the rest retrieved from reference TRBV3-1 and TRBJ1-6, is DTAVSQTPKYLVTQMGNDKSIKCEQNLGHDTMYWYKQDSKKFLKIMFSYNNKELIINETVPNRFSPKSPDKAHLNLHINSLELGDSAVYFCASSQEVGSPLHFGNGTRLTVT.

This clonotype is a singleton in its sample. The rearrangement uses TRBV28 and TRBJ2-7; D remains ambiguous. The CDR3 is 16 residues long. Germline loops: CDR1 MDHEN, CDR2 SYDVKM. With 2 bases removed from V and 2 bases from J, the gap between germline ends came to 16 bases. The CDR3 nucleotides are TGTGCCAGCAGTTTAATGGGAAGAGAGGACGCCTACGAGCAGTACTTC. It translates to CASSLMGREDAYEQYF.

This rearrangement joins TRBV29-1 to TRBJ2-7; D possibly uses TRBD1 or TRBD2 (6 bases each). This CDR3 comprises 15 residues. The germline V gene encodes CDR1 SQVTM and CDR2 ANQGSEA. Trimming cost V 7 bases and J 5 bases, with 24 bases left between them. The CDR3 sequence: CSARGGWQGSNEQYF. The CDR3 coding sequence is TGCAGCGCCCGTGGGGGGTGGCAGGGGTCCAACGAGCAGTACTTC.

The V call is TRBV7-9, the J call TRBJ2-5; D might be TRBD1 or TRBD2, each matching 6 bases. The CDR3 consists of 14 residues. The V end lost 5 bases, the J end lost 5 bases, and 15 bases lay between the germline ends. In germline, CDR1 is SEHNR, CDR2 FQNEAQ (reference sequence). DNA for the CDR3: TGTGCCAGCAGCGTAAATAGGGGGGTTGAGACCCAGTACTTC. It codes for CASSVNRGVETQYF.

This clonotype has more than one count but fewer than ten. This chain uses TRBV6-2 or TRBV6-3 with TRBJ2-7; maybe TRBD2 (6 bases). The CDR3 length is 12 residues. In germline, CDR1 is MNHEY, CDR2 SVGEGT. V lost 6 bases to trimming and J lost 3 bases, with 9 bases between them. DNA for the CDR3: TGTGCCAGCAGAAGGAGGGTCTACGAGCAGTACTTC. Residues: CASRRRVYEQYF.